This record covers a single TCR beta chain. Antigen: not known. TCRdb keeps only in-frame clones here, not all; method: immunoSEQ multiplex PCR. This sample has about 59,000 clones; over 80% occur once, and the top ten carry more than 25%. The CDR3 extends over 15 amino acids. From germline, CDR1 is GTSNPN and CDR2 SVGIG (reference sequence). J lost 5 bases, V lost 2 bases, and 10 bases had no gene match. This record belongs to a study of OX40 agonist ivuxolimab in advanced cancers. Across the study: Patients were given ivuxolimab, an antibody that agonizes OX40 (CD134). Dose-escalation patients suffered from hepatocellular carcinoma, melanoma, renal cell or head and neck cancer. A mean age of around 63 years, range roughly 20 to 79, was recorded, and over 65% were male. Notes on the study in general: Expansion of clones was among the lowest in partial responders at 0.1-3.0 mg/kg.

The sequence was obtained from an adult with an advanced solid tumor such as melanoma, head and neck, liver or kidney cancer. Specimen: CD4+ or CD8+ T cells sorted from blood, collected in a trial of the OX40 agonist ivuxolimab. This chain joins TRBV30 and TRBJ2-5; 8 bases are a match to TRBD1. The CDR3 sequence: CAWSTRGLAGETQYF. As DNA, the CDR3 is TGTGCCTGGAGTACCAGGGGGCTAGCCGGGGAGACCCAGTACTTC. Drawing the rest from reference TRBV30 and TRBJ2-5, the complete variable domain is SQTIHQWPATLVQPVGSPLSLECTVEGTSNPNLYWYRQAAGRGLQLLFYSVGIGQISSEVPQNLSASRPQDRQFILSSKKLLLSDSGFYLCAWSTRGLAGETQYFGPGTRLLVL.